This TCR beta chain originates from a study of T cell repertoires in cytomegalovirus infection. J was trimmed by 2 bases and V by 1 base; bases with no gene match: 3. The CDR3 is 14 residues long. Per germline, CDR1 SQVTM and CDR2 ANQGSEA. TCRdb recomputed calls from the reads with MiXCR, one row per CDR3 protein. Among about 210,000 distinct CDR3 sequences, under 8.5% were seen once, and the ten largest hold around 6.5%. The sequenced sample consisted of PBMCs. V usage is TRBV29-1 and J usage is TRBJ2-7, with TRBD1 identical over 9 bases. This sequence originates from a human donor in good health (CMV status not recorded). Some clones in this sample may be carry-over from other donors' samples. The CDR3 DNA sequence: TGCAGCGTTGAAGGGGGGACAGGGACCTACGAGCAGTACTTC. The encoded protein is CSVEGGTGTYEQYF.